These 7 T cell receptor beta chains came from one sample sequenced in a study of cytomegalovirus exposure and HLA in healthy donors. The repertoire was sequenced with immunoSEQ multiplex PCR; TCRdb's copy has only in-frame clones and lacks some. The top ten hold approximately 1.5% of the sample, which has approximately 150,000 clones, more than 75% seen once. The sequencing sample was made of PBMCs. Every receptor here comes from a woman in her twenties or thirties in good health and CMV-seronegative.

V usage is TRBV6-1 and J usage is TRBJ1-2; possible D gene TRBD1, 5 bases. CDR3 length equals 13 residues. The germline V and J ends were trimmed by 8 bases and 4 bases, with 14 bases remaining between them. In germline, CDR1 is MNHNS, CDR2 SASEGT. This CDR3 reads CASEAGLGYGYTF. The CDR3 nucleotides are TGTGCCAGCGAAGCAGGGTTAGGCTATGGCTACACCTTC.

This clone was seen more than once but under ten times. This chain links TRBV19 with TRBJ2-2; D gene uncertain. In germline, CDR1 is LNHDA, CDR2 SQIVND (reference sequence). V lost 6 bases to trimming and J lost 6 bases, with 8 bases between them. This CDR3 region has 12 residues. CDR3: CASSWSAGELFF. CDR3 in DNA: TGTGCCAGTAGCTGGAGCGCCGGGGAGCTGTTTTTT.

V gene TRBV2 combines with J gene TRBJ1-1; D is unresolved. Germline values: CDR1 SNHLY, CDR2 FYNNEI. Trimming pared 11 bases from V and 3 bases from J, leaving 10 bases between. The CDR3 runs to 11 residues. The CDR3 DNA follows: TGTGCCGGGTCTCGGGACACTGAAGCTTTCTTT. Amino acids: CAGSRDTEAFF.

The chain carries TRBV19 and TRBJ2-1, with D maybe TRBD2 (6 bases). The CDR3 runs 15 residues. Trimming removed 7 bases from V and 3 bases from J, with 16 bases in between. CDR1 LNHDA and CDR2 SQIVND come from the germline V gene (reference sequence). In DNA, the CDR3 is TGTGCCAGTACCAATGGGGGACTGCTCTACAATGAGCAGTTCTTC. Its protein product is CASTNGGLLYNEQFF.

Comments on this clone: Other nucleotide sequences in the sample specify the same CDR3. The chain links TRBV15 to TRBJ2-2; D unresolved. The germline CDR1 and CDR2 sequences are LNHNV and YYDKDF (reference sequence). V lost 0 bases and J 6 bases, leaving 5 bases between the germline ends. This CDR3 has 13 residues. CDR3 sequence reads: CATSRDRAGELFF. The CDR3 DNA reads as TGTGCCACCAGCAGAGATCGGGCCGGGGAGCTGTTTTTT.

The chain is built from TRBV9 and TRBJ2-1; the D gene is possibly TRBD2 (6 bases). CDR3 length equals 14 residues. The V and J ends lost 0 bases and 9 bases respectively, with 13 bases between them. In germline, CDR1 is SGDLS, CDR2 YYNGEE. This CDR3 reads CASSVAEVEGEQFF. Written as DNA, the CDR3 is TGTGCCAGCAGCGTAGCGGAGGTGGAGGGTGAGCAGTTCTTC. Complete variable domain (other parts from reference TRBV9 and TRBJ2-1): DSGVTQTPKHLITATGQRVTLRCSPRSGDLSVYWYQQSLDQGLQFLIQYYNGEERAKGNILERFSAQQFPDLHSELNLSSLELGDSALYFCASSVAEVEGEQFFGPGTRLTVL.

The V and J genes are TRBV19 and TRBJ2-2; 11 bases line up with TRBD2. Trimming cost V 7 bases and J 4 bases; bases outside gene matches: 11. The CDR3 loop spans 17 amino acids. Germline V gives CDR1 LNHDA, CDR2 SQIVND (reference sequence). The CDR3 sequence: CASIRVASGGSTGELFF. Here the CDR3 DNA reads TGTGCCAGTATCAGGGTGGCTAGCGGGGGGTCCACCGGGGAGCTGTTTTTT. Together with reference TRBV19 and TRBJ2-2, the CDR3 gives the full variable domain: DGGITQSPKYLFRKEGQNVTLSCEQNLNHDAMYWYRQDPGQGLRLIYYSQIVNDFQKGDIAEGYSVSREKKESFPLTVTSAQKNPTAFYLCASIRVASGGSTGELFFGEGSRLTVL.